The sample holds a few counts of the clone carrying this TCR beta chain. As yet, its antigen is unknown. This specimen comes from a study of post-analysis software for immune sequencing data. Study overall: Relapsing-remitting, secondary progressive and progressive-relapsing courses of multiple sclerosis were included. Study conclusions and caveats: The normalized Chao1 diversity of multiple sclerosis patients was significantly lower than that of controls. TRBV segments more frequent in patients than in controls numbered roughly 5 and included TRBV5-6, TRBV5-1 and TRBV20-1.

There are 11 residues in the CDR3. Trimming pared 9 bases from V and 5 bases from J, leaving 11 bases between. Per germline, CDR1 MNHNY and CDR2 SVGAGI (reference sequence). TCR beta cDNA libraries included unique molecular identifiers. Each CDR3 protein gets one entry after TCRdb re-called the PCR reads with MiXCR. The table records about 800,000 distinct CDR3 sequences, roughly 27% of them present only once. The gene calls are TRBV6-6 and TRBJ2-7; D remains unclear. The sequenced sample consisted of blood. This receptor was taken from a girl between 10 and 17 years old with multiple sclerosis. The DNA of the CDR3 is TGTGCCAGTGGACGGATCAACGAGCAGTACTTC. Amino acid sequence: CASGRINEQYF.